Sequencing of this TCR beta chain was carried out in a study of vaccination and CD4 T cells after COVID-19. Regarding this clonotype: Its antigen is not known.

As to treatment: approximately 9-day PBMC culture with coronavirus spike peptide pools or control peptides (ViraFEST assay). The Oncomine TCR Beta short-read assay sequenced DNA from cultured CD4+ T cells. TCRdb reprocessed the PCR reads via MiXCR and lists one record per CDR3 protein. This sample has about 15,000 distinct CDR3 sequences, with about 55% found just once. Trimming pared 0 bases from V and 6 bases from J, leaving 8 bases between. CDR3 length: 13 residues. The V gene's germline CDR1 is SGHTA and CDR2 FQGNSA. This chain connects TRBV7-2 to TRBJ1-1; D unresolved. The TCR originated in a human donor who had recovered from COVID-19. The material sequenced was CD4+ T cells from blood, cultured in vitro, taken before SARS-CoV-2 vaccination. The CDR3 DNA follows: TGTGCCAGCAGCTTAGCGCCAGGTCCTGAAGCTTTCTTT. As protein: CASSLAPGPEAFF.